What follows describes a single TCR beta chain. This clone may be a read error of a much larger clone one base away. The data derive from a study of glioma-infiltrating T cells. Germline V gene lookup returns CDR1 MDHEN and CDR2 SYDVKM. The CDR3 consists of 15 residues. The iRepertoire nested amplicon-rescue multiplex PCR amplified TCR alpha and beta CDR3s from RNA. One-step reverse transcription and amplification started from around 100-400 ng of tissue mRNA or PBMC total RNA. TCRdb reprocessed the multiplex PCR reads with MiXCR, giving one entry per CDR3 protein. Counted here are about 130,000 distinct CDR3 sequences, approximately 25% occurring once; the ten biggest clones make up roughly 15%.

The clonotype was recovered from a human donor with low-grade glioma or glioblastoma, undergoing nonglioma brain surgery, or in good health (not recorded which). The material sequenced was glioma tissue, nonneoplastic brain tissue, or PBMCs (not recorded which). The chain joins TRBV28 to TRBJ1-2, with TRBD1 identical over 7 bases. CDR3 in amino acids: CASSFRGVLNYGYAF. CDR3 in DNA: TGTGCCAGCAGTTTCAGGGGGGTTCTTAACTATGGCTACGCCTTC.